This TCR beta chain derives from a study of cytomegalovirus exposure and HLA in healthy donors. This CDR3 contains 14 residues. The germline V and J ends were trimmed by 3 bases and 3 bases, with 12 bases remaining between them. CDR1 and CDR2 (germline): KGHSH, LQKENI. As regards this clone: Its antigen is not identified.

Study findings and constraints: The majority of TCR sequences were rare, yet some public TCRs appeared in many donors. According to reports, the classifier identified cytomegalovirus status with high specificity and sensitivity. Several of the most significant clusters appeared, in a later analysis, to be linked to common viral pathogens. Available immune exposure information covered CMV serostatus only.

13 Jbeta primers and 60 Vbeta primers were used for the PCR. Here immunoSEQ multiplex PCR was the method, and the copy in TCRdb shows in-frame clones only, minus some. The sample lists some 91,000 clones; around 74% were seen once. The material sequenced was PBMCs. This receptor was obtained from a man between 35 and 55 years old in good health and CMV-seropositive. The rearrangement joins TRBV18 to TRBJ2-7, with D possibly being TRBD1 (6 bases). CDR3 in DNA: TGTGCCAGCTCACCCCGGGACAAGGACTACGAGCAGTACTTC. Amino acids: CASSPRDKDYEQYF.